This T cell receptor beta chain came from a study of control samples from healthy donors and cancer patients. V dropped 3 bases and J dropped 0; count of bases not matched to a gene: 6. Germline V lookup: CDR1 SGHTA, CDR2 FQGNSA. CDR3 length: 16 amino acids. Profiling relied on immunoSEQ multiplex PCR, and the TCRdb table lists in-frame clones only, not all of them. The profile covers under 450,000 clones, with approximately 92% appearing a single time and approximately 6.3% taken by the ten largest. The rearrangement joins TRBV7-2 to TRBJ2-7, with 9 bases that match TRBD2. The sequencing input was PBMCs. The receptor was derived from a man in his forties with head and neck cancer. The CDR3 bases are TGTGCCAGCAGCTTGTTCGCGGGGGGGAGCTCCTACGAGCAGTACTTC. It translates to CASSLFAGGSSYEQYF.